This T cell receptor (beta chain) appears in the sequencing data of a study of blood T cell repertoires in COVID-19. From germline, CDR1 is SGHDT and CDR2 YYEEEE. Trimming took off 0 bases at V and 7 bases at J, with 13 bases between the two ends. The CDR3 is made up of 14 amino acids. Generated by immunoSEQ multiplex PCR, the TCRdb table keeps only in-frame clones and is missing some. The sample has some 180,000 clones, about 85% seen once. Sequencing input: peripheral blood. The chain couples TRBV5-6 to TRBJ1-1, with D possibly being TRBD1 (6 bases). The sequence derives from a man in his sixties with active or convalescent COVID-19. The DNA for the CDR3 is TGTGCCAGCAGCTTGGATCCAGGGGACGTTGAAGCTTTCTTT. Its translation: CASSLDPGDVEAFF.